This T cell receptor beta chain was captured in a study of lymphopenia after photon versus proton radiotherapy. General study results and limits: Photon-treated patients lost naive T cells and TCR diversity; proton-treated stayed stable. Better survival with proton therapy was suggested as possible, not demonstrated.

This clone appeared a single time. Its antigen is not identified. Losses at the gene ends were 5 bases for V and 0 bases for J; bases not matched to a gene: 8. CDR1 and CDR2 (germline): SGHAT, FQNNGV. This CDR3 spans 16 amino acids. Some clones are missing from TCRdb's copy, which holds only in-frame ones; the method was immunoSEQ multiplex PCR. The sample records 30,000 to 45,000 clones, more than 70% being singletons. This TCR came from a man aged 50-60 years with gastric cancer. The chain is built from TRBV11-2 and TRBJ1-1; 8 nucleotides align to TRBD1. The material sequenced was peripheral blood, taken from a patient treated with photon-based radiotherapy. Here the CDR3 reads CASSRNRGELNTEAFF. For the CDR3, the DNA is TGTGCCAGCAGCCGGAACAGGGGGGAATTGAACACTGAAGCTTTCTTT.